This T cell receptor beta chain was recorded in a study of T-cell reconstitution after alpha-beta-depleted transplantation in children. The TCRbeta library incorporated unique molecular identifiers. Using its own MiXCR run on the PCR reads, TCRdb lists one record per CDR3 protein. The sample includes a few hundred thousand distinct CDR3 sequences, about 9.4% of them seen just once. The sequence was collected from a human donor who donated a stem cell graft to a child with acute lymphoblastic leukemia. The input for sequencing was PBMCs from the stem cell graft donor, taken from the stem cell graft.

CDR3 residues: CASSLAKLAGTSTDTQYF. DNA for the CDR3: TGTGCCAGCAGCTTAGCAAAACTAGCGGGCACTAGCACAGATACGCAGTATTTT. The chain recombines TRBV7-2 with TRBJ2-3; TRBD2 aligns across 9 bases. With V trimmed by 0 bases and J by 0 bases, 7 bases remained unmatched. Germline V gives CDR1 SGHTA, CDR2 FQGNSA. The CDR3 runs 18 residues.